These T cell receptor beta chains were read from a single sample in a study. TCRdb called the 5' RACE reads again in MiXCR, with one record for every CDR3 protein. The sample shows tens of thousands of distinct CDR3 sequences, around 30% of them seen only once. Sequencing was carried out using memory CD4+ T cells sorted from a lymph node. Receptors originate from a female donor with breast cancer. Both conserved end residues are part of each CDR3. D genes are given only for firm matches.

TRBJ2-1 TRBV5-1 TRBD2 CASSLVASGTFNEQFF
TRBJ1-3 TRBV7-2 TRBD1 CASSPDRASGNTIYF
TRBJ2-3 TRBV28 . CASSLLGESTDTQYF
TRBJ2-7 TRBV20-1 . CSADNQAGAEQYF
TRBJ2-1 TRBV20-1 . CSASIDNAHYNEQFF
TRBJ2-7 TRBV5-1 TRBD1 CASSLSGTGGVEQYF
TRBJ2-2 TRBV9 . CASSVVVEARELFF
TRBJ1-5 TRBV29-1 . CSVSEASSNQPQHF
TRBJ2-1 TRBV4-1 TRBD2 CASSRSWTSGRSISYNEQFF
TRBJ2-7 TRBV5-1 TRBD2 CASSGSAGGEQYF
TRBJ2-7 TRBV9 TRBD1 CASSASGTADSYEQYF
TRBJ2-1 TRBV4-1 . CASSPRPHPPNEQFF
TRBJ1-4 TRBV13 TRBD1 CASSIRGGLGEKLFF
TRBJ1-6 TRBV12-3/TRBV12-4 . CASSQGDSPLHF
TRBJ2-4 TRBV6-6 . CASSAEIAKNIQYF
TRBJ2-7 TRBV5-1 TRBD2 CASSFARGLAGGTYEQYF
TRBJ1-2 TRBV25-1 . CASSGYLAAGGGYTF